One and the same sample provided the 2 T cell receptor beta chains below, sequenced in a study of blood T cell repertoires in COVID-19. TCRdb's copy holds only in-frame clones and misses some; the assay was immunoSEQ multiplex PCR. The table records about 360,000 clones, more than 75% of them present only once. The sequenced sample was PBMCs or T cells enriched from blood (not recorded which). Every receptor here comes from a man in his thirties or forties who had recovered from COVID-19.

The CDR3 here is CSVESAEGNSLGYTF. CDR3 DNA sequence: TGCAGCGTTGAATCGGCAGAGGGTAACTCCTTGGGCTACACCTTC. The chain is built from TRBV29-1 and TRBJ1-2; D remains unclear. This CDR3 region has 15 residues. The V and J ends lost 2 bases and 8 bases respectively, with 21 bases between them. The germline CDR1 and CDR2 sequences are SQVTM and ANQGSEA.

V and J are TRBV7-9 and TRBJ2-5, with TRBD2 matching 9 bases. CDR1 is SEHNR and CDR2 is FQNEAQ in the germline V gene (reference sequence). V was pared by 5 bases and J by 7 bases, with 14 bases of the junction left unmatched. The CDR3 runs 16 residues. The CDR3 sequence: CASSPRLAEPWGTQYF. CDR3 nucleotide sequence: TGTGCCAGCAGCCCGAGACTAGCGGAGCCGTGGGGGACCCAGTACTTC.